One sample yielded the 2 T cell receptor beta chains listed below, sequenced in a study of glioma-infiltrating T cells after dendritic cell vaccination. As for time point: after dendritic cell vaccination, including at tumor progression/relapse. The protocol was immunoSEQ multiplex PCR, while the TCRdb copy is restricted to in-frame clones and leaves out a portion. The sample has some 60,000 clones; approximately 80% are singletons. Sequences were derived from blood, sampled after dendritic cell vaccination. These receptors were collected from a human donor with glioblastoma.

The chain carries TRBV5-1 and TRBJ1-2; D is possibly TRBD1 (6 bases). Trimming removed 1 base from V and 8 bases from J, with 15 bases in between. CDR1 and CDR2 from the germline V gene are SGHRS and YFSETQ. The CDR3 spans 14 residues. DNA for the CDR3: TGCGCCAGCAGCTTGAGGCAGGGGATTGACGGCTACACCTTC. Its translation: CASSLRQGIDGYTF.

The chain has TRBV5-4 and TRBJ1-1; D is perhaps TRBD1 (5 bases). V was shortened by 0 bases and J by 1 base, with 10 bases between the two germline ends. CDR3 length: 15 residues. Germline loops: CDR1 SGHNT, CDR2 YYREEE (reference sequence). CDR3 sequence (DNA): TGTGCCAGCAGCTTGGATTCGACAGAGAACACTGAAGCTTTCTTT. Encoded protein: CASSLDSTENTEAFF.